This entry lists 16 T cell receptor beta chains sequenced from one sample in a study of T cell repertoires in cytomegalovirus infection. Each CDR3 protein is one row after TCRdb ran MiXCR on the reads. Among around 180,000 distinct CDR3 sequences, roughly a fifth were seen once, and the ten largest hold less than 3%. The sequenced sample was PBMCs. The receptors here all came from a human donor in good health (CMV status not recorded). Some clones in this sample may be carry-over from other donors' samples.

The V call is TRBV3-1, the J call TRBJ2-7; 8 positions match TRBD2. V lost 3 bases to trimming and J lost 0 bases; unmatched junction nucleotides: 4. This CDR3 spans 15 amino acids. The germline gives CDR1 LGHDT, CDR2 YNNKEL (reference sequence). The chain's CDR3 is CASSQAGGSSYEQYF. The CDR3 bases are TGTGCCAGCAGCCAGGCGGGAGGTAGCTCCTACGAGCAGTACTTC.

This clonotype came up many times. J is TRBJ2-1 and V is TRBV28; 10 nucleotides align to TRBD2. This CDR3 region has 17 residues. J lost 7 bases, V lost 4 bases, and 13 bases had no gene match. CDR1 and CDR2 from the germline V gene are MDHEN and SYDVKM. The CDR3: CASSSAPSGRSGNEQFF. The CDR3 DNA reads as TGTGCCAGCAGTTCAGCTCCTAGCGGGAGAAGTGGAAATGAGCAGTTCTTC.

There are a few counts of this clonotype. This chain connects TRBV2 to TRBJ1-2; weak D call: TRBD1 (5 bases). Trimming pared 5 bases from V and 4 bases from J, leaving 14 bases between. CDR1 and CDR2 from the germline V gene are SNHLY and FYNNEI. This CDR3 comprises 14 residues. The CDR3 sequence is CASSNSNGGYGYTF. In DNA, the CDR3 is TGTGCCAGCAGTAACTCCAACGGGGGCTATGGCTACACCTTC.

The gene calls are TRBV5-6 and TRBJ2-6; D remains ambiguous. V was cut by 5 bases and J by 4 bases, with 7 bases left in between. The CDR3 is made up of 13 amino acids. Germline V gives CDR1 SGHDT, CDR2 YYEEEE. CDR3 DNA sequence: TGTGCCAGCAGTGAGACCGGGGCCAACGTCCTGACTTTC. This sequence encodes CASSETGANVLTF.

This clonotype was seen only a few times. The chain couples TRBV5-6 to TRBJ1-5; TRBD1 aligns across 7 bases. CDR1 SGHDT and CDR2 YYEEEE come from the germline V gene. This CDR3 has 15 amino acids. V was clipped by 3 bases and J by 11 bases; unmatched bases: 14. The CDR3: CASSSRGTARRSQHF. In DNA, the CDR3 is TGTGCCAGCAGCTCGAGAGGGACAGCCCGTAGGTCCCAGCATTTT.

The J gene is TRBJ2-2, the V gene TRBV7-6; D possibly uses TRBD1 or TRBD2 (5 bases each). The CDR3 has 15 amino acids. V was cut by 2 bases and J by 3 bases, with 10 bases left in between. The germline V gene encodes CDR1 SGHVS and CDR2 FNYEAQ. The CDR3 here is CASSLRGDYTGELFF. Here the CDR3 DNA reads TGTGCCAGCAGCTTACGAGGGGATTACACCGGGGAGCTGTTTTTT. Using reference TRBV7-6 and TRBJ2-2 for the parts outside the CDR3, the full variable domain is GAGVSQSPRYKVTKRGQDVALRCDPISGHVSLYWYRQALGQGPEFLTYFNYEAQQDKSGLPNDRFSAERPEGSISTLTIQRTEQRDSAMYRCASSLRGDYTGELFFGEGSRLTVL.

This clonotype was observed a handful of times. V is TRBV28 and J is TRBJ1-1, with a possible D match to TRBD1 (5 bases). Trimming shortened V by 7 bases and J by 5 bases, and 20 bases separated the two germline ends. CDR3 length equals 15 residues. CDR1 is MDHEN, CDR2 SYDVKM, per germline. This CDR3 is CASTHYGGVVTEAFF. DNA for the CDR3: TGTGCCAGCACCCATTATGGGGGGGTGGTTACTGAAGCTTTCTTT.

The chain has TRBV28 and TRBJ2-7; D could derive from TRBD1 or TRBD2 (5 bases each). Germline V gene lookup returns CDR1 MDHEN and CDR2 SYDVKM. The CDR3 contains 16 residues. The V gene lost 8 bases and the J gene lost 3 bases, with 23 bases spanning the gap. The CDR3 sequence: CASSWGRTSLGYEQYF. The DNA of the CDR3 is TGTGCCAGCTCCTGGGGACGGACCTCTTTGGGCTACGAGCAGTACTTC.

This clonotype was counted only a few times. The genes are TRBV5-5 and TRBJ1-5, with 8 bases fitting TRBD1. V gave up 4 bases and J gave up 3 bases; unmatched junction bases: 9. Germline V lookup: CDR1 SGHKS, CDR2 YYEKEE (reference sequence). There are 16 residues in the CDR3. CDR3 in amino acids: CASSLNQGALNQPQHF. Here the CDR3 DNA reads TGTGCCAGCAGCCTCAACCAGGGGGCTCTCAATCAGCCCCAGCATTTT.

The V and J genes are TRBV28 and TRBJ2-3; TRBD2 matches 11 bases. The CDR3 consists of 15 residues. V shed 10 bases and J 2 bases; nucleotides not matched to a gene: 8. The V gene's germline CDR1 is MDHEN and CDR2 SYDVKM. CDR3 in DNA: TGTGCCAACAGCCTAGCGGGAGGTTCCACAGATACGCAGTATTTT. This encodes CANSLAGGSTDTQYF.

Of note for this clonotype: With a much larger clone just one base away, this may be a read error. The chain is built from TRBV7-3 and TRBJ2-5; D uncertain. The CDR3 is 13 amino acids. Per the germline V gene, CDR1 is SGHTA and CDR2 is FQGTGA. CDR3 region: CASSPASEETLYF. The CDR3 nucleotides are TGTGCCAGCAGCCCAGCCAGCGAAGAGACCCTGTACTTC. The whole variable domain, remainder taken from reference TRBV7-3 and TRBJ2-5, is GAGVSQTPSNKVTEKGKYVELRCDPISGHTALYWYRQSLGQGPEFLIYFQGTGAADDSGLPNDRFFAVRPEGSVSTLKIQRTERGDSAVYLCASSPASEETLYFGPGTRLLVL.

V gene TRBV4-3 combines with J gene TRBJ2-7, with 7 bases aligning to TRBD1. Trimming at V came to 1 base and at J to 7 bases, leaving 4 bases not matched to a gene. The CDR3 runs to 13 residues. Germline V CDR1 and CDR2: LGHNA, YSLEER. The DNA for the CDR3 is TGCGCCAGCAGCCAAGGGACAGGTTTAGAGCAGTACTTC. Protein sequence: CASSQGTGLEQYF.

This rearrangement joins TRBV9 to TRBJ1-5; D is undetermined. CDR3 size: 14 residues. Germline CDR1 is SGDLS and CDR2 is YYNGEE. Trimming stripped 2 bases from V and 1 base from J, with 7 bases between. CDR3 residues: CASSVTASNQPQHF. The CDR3 coding sequence is TGTGCCAGCAGCGTGACTGCGAGCAATCAGCCCCAGCATTTT.

This clonotype turned up a few times. The chain employs TRBV2 and TRBJ2-2; D not certain. The germline V gene encodes CDR1 SNHLY and CDR2 FYNNEI. The CDR3 is 15 residues long. V was pared by 2 bases and J by 3 bases, with 10 bases between. The DNA for the CDR3 is TGTGCCAGCAGTGAATTCGGCTTTGACACCGGGGAGCTGTTTTTT. It codes for CASSEFGFDTGELFF.

In its sample, this clonotype was seen many times. The chain couples TRBV28 to TRBJ2-7; either TRBD1 or TRBD2 may fit D (6 bases each). Trimming left V 5 bases short and J 1 base short, with 15 bases between. This CDR3 is 15 amino acids long. CDR1 is MDHEN and CDR2 is SYDVKM in the germline V gene. Here the CDR3 reads CASSPFRGLSYEQYF. CDR3 DNA sequence: TGTGCCAGCAGTCCTTTCAGGGGACTTTCCTACGAGCAGTACTTC.

The V and J genes are TRBV28 and TRBJ2-7; TRBD1 matches 10 bases. The CDR3 covers 15 residues. The V gene's germline CDR1 is MDHEN and CDR2 SYDVKM. V trimming: 5 bases; J trimming: 4 bases; junction bases outside the gene matches: 8. The CDR3, as DNA: TGTGCCAGCAGTGGACAGGGGGAAGGGCGGTACGAGCAGTACTTC. It yields the protein CASSGQGEGRYEQYF.